The entry that follows covers one TCR beta chain sequence. The sample originates from a study of OX40 agonist ivuxolimab in advanced cancers. Overall study context: One hepatocellular carcinoma and two cutaneous melanoma patients partially responded.

Profiled with immunoSEQ multiplex PCR; TCRdb holds only in-frame clones, not every one. In the table there are about 120,000 clones, roughly 93% of which are singletons. Trimming removed 4 bases at V and 7 bases at J, with 14 bases between. The CDR3 runs 15 residues. CDR1 MNHEY and CDR2 SMNVEV come from the germline V gene (reference sequence). The V call is TRBV27, the J call TRBJ1-6; D may be TRBD1 (6 bases). This receptor was identified in an adult with an advanced solid tumor such as melanoma, head and neck, liver or kidney cancer. The specimen was CD4+ or CD8+ T cells sorted from blood, collected in a trial of the OX40 agonist ivuxolimab. CDR3 bases: TGTGCCAGCAGTTCGCGACAGGTTAGGAATTCACCCCTCCACTTT. As protein: CASSSRQVRNSPLHF.